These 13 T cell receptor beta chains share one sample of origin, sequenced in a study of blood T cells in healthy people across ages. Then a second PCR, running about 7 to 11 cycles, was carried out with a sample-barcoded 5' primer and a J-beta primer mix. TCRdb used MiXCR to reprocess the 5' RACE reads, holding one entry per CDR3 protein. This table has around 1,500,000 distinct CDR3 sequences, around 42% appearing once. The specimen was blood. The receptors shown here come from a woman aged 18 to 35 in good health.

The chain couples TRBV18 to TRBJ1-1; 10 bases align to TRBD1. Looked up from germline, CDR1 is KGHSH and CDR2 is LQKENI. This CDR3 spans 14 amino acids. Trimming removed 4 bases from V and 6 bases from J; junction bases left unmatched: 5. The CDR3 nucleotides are TGTGCCAGCTCACAGGGCGGACAGGGGGCTGAAGCTTTCTTT. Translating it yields CASSQGGQGAEAFF.

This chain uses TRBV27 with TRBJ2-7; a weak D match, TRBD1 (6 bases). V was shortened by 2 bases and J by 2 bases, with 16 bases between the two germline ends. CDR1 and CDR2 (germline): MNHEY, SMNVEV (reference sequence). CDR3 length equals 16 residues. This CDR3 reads CASSLSSGWTAYEQYF. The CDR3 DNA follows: TGTGCCAGCAGTTTAAGCTCCGGGTGGACAGCCTACGAGCAGTACTTC.

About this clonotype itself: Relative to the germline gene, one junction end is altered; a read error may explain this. This CDR3 is CASSPLAGGGNGEQFF. CDR3 coding DNA: TGTGCCAGCAGTCCTCTAGCGGGAGGGGGTAACGGGGAGCAGTTTTTT. This chain uses TRBV7-6 with TRBJ2-2, with TRBD2 matching 12 bases. Germline V CDR1 and CDR2: SGHVS, FNYEAQ. The CDR3 has 16 residues.

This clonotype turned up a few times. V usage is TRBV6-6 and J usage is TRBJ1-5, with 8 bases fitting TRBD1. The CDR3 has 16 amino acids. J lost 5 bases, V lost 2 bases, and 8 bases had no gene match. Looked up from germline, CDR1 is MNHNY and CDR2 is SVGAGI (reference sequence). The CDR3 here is CASSYGDRGEDQPQHF. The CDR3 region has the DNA TGTGCCAGCAGTTACGGTGACAGGGGCGAGGATCAGCCCCAGCATTTT.

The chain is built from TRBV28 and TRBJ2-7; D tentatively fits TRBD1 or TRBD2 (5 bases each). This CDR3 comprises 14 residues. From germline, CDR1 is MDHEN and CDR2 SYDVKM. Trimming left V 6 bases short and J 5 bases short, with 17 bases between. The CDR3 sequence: CASSGAPGQNEQYF. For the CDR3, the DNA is TGTGCCAGCAGCGGGGCCCCCGGGCAAAACGAGCAGTACTTC.

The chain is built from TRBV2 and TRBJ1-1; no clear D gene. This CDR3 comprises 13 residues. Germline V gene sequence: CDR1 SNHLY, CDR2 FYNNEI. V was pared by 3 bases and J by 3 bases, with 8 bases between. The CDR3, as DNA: TGTGCCAGCAGTGAGCCCGTAGACACTGAAGCTTTCTTT. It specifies CASSEPVDTEAFF.

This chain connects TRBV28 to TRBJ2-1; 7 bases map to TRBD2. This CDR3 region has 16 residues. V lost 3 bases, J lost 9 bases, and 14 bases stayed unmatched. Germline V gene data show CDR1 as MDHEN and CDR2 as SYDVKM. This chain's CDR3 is CASSFSSRGGRVEQFF. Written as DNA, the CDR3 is TGTGCCAGCAGTTTTTCTTCGAGGGGAGGGCGAGTTGAGCAGTTCTTC.

CDR3 nucleotide sequence: TGCGCCAGCAGCTTGGACACAACAGATACGCAGTATTTT. Translated, it gives CASSLDTTDTQYF. The V and J genes are TRBV5-1 and TRBJ2-3; D is undetermined. This CDR3 contains 13 residues. V was shortened by 0 bases and J by 3 bases, with 5 bases between the two germline ends. The germline CDR1 and CDR2 sequences are SGHRS and YFSETQ. The complete variable domain, with remaining parts taken from reference TRBV5-1 and TRBJ2-3, reads KAGVTQTPRYLIKTRGQQVTLSCSPISGHRSVSWYQQTPGQGLQFLFEYFSETQRNKGNFPGRFSGRQFSNSRSEMNVSTLELGDSALYLCASSLDTTDTQYFGPGTRLTVL.

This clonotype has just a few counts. CDR3 in DNA: TGCGCCAGCAGCTCGGTGGATTATCGAAATGAGCAGTTCTTC. Amino acids: CASSSVDYRNEQFF. This sequence joins TRBV5-1 and TRBJ2-1; D gene ambiguous. V was pared by 3 bases and J by 7 bases, with 14 bases between. Germline V lookup: CDR1 SGHRS, CDR2 YFSETQ. This CDR3 spans 14 amino acids.

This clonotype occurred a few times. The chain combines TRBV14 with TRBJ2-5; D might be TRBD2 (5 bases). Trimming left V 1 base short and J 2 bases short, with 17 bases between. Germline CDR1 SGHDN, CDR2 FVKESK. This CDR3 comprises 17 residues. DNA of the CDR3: TGTGCCAGCAGCCAAGGGTTTGGGCTAGCAGAGCAAGAGACCCAGTACTTC. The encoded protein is CASSQGFGLAEQETQYF.

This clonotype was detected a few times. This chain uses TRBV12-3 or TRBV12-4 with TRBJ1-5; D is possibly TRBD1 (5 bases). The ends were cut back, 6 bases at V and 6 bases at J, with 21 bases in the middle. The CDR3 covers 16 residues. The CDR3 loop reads CASRPPGSRGSQPQHF. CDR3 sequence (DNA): TGTGCCAGCAGGCCCCCGGGCAGCCGGGGCAGTCAGCCCCAGCATTTT.

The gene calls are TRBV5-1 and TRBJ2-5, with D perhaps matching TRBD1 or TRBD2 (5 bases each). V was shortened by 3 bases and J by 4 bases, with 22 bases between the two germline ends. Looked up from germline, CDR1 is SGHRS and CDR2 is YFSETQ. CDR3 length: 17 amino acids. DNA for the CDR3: TGCGCCAGCAGCTCGCCCGAGGAGAGGGGTAGGGTAGAGACCCAGTACTTC. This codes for CASSSPEERGRVETQYF.

Here the CDR3 DNA reads TGCAGTGCGCGGGCTAGCGGGAGGGACAATGAGCAGTTCTTC. It is translated as CSARASGRDNEQFF. The genes are TRBV20-1 and TRBJ2-1; TRBD2 agrees at 12 bases. The CDR3 spans 14 residues. Per germline, CDR1 DFQATT and CDR2 SNEGSKA (reference sequence). The junction had 5 bases not matched to a gene; V was cut back by 6 bases and J by 5 bases.